This T cell receptor beta chain is drawn from a study of blood T cell repertoires in COVID-19. At the level of the study: T cells, B-cell-depleted T cells, or PBMCs provided the cDNA or gDNA that served as material.

Repertoires were generated with immunoSEQ multiplex PCR, while TCRdb's copy carries only in-frame clones and drops some. The repertoire includes some 120,000 clones, approximately 81% of them detected once, and over 1.2% sits in the top ten. CDR1 and CDR2 from the germline V gene are SGHAT and FQNNGV. V lost 5 bases to trimming and J lost 9 bases; unmatched junction nucleotides: 14. CDR3 length equals 15 residues. Sequences were obtained from peripheral blood. The clonotype originates from a man aged 40-50 years with acute or convalescent COVID-19. The genes are TRBV11-2 and TRBJ2-3; 7 nucleotides agree with TRBD2. In DNA form, the CDR3 reads TGTGCCAGCAGCCTCACCACTAGCGTAGCCAGAACGCAGTATTTT. This encodes CASSLTTSVARTQYF.